The T cell receptor (beta chain) described here comes from a study of blood T cell repertoires in COVID-19. Overall study context: Spain, Italy and the United States supplied samples that represented acute and convalescent COVID-19. From T cells, B-cell-depleted T cells, or PBMCs came the material, which was cDNA or gDNA.

This clone was picked up one time. V dropped 5 bases and J dropped 6 bases, with 20 bases sitting between them. This CDR3 is 15 amino acids long. CDR1 and CDR2 (germline): SGHAT, FQNNGV. Original processing notes: Amplified reference gene primers provided the basis for estimating nucleated cell counts. Here immunoSEQ multiplex PCR was the method, and the copy in TCRdb shows in-frame clones only, minus some. The V and J calls and clone size were taken over from that table, and D and trimming were inferred from the DNA. The data contain approximately 99,000 clones, 80% to 90% of them singletons. The chain employs TRBV11-2 and TRBJ2-7; D is possibly TRBD2 (6 bases). The sequence derives from a human donor in a cohort sampled during active COVID-19. Sequencing used peripheral blood. The CDR3 nucleotides read TGTGCCAGCAGCGGACCGGGACTGGGAATAGGCGAGCAGTACTTC. It specifies CASSGPGLGIGEQYF.